This T cell receptor (beta chain) originates from a study of T cells in Graves' hyperthyroidism and ophthalmopathy (dated by TCRdb to about 2019). Study-wide context: Peripheral blood was sampled at the time of initial diagnosis, prior to any treatment. To identify distinguishing TCR V-J signatures, a discovery cohort of around 100 patients was used, comprising 40 to 45 with Graves' ophthalmopathy and some 60 with stable Graves' hyperthyroidism. Prospective prediction of ophthalmopathy was tested in an independent validation cohort of 18 to 20 hyperthyroidism patients and 17 patients who later progressed to ophthalmopathy. The roughly 100 discovery patients were randomly divided into training and test sets at a 7:3 ratio. Thyroid tissue and blood T-cell repertoires from six Graves' hyperthyroidism patients were also compared in the study. Once sampling was done, hyperthyroidism patients were given methimazole at a starting dose of 30 mg daily, whereas ophthalmopathy patients were given high-dose intravenous methylprednisolone. According to the paper, TCR Vbeta CDR3 sequencing was carried out on approximately 140 peripheral blood samples, which came from 40 to 45 ophthalmopathy, roughly 75 hyperthyroidism and about 17 progressor patients.

Amplification of TCR beta CDR3 regions was carried out from RNA transcripts. The TCR CDR3 was subjected to a first round of RT-PCR using the HTBI primer set and the Qiagen OneStep RT-PCR kit. A second multiplex PCR round built the libraries, followed by size selection and purification. The libraries were sequenced on an Illumina HiSeq2000 using paired-end 100 bp reads. Per the source publication's procedure: SOAPnuke was used to process the raw data, with reads discarded if the reads contained adapters or uncalled bases, had a mean Phred below 15, or lacked an exact constant-primer or identifier match. COPE v1.2.5 was used to merge the high-quality paired reads, and each unique nucleotide sequence was defined as a clonotype. Clonotypes were aligned to IMGT TRBV, TRBD and TRBJ reference segments using MiTCR v1.1. The analysis included only V-J combinations with a frequency above 0.0001, which together covered roughly 99% of the repertoires. The TCS score was defined as the ratio of F50 (clonal expansion) to E x V (chaos), calculated using BLOSUM62-based TCRdist between CDR3 peptides within each V-J. Welch's t-statistics and random forest reduced 500 to 650 V-J features to some 14, which were used in a naive Bayes classifier (R e1071). The raw public data were reprocessed by TCRdb itself: fastp quality trimming at Q25, MiXCR clonotype calling, in-frame beta chains only. All rows with the same CDR3 protein become a single entry with the most common DNA and genes. The V and J calls reflect TCRdb's pipeline rather than the authors' work. Here the sample has 530,000 or so distinct CDR3 sequences; roughly a sixth occur a single time. The top ten clonotypes cover around 17% of the sample.

The study at large found these results: Sample size was not statistically predetermined, and investigators were not blinded to group allocation. In validation, progression to ophthalmopathy was predicted by the model with around 70% sensitivity and roughly 72% specificity, a median of about 6 months before onset. Most expanded thyroid clonotypes (frequency above 0.001) were also found in blood, which suggests that blood repertoires may mirror thyroid immune responses. A model built on a 13 V-J signature distinguished ophthalmopathy from stable hyperthyroidism, reaching about 89% sensitivity and about 81% specificity in cross-validation and 80%/75% in testing.

Notes on this clonotype: Its antigen specificity is not known. No qualities accompany the bases; no much larger clone lies one base away.

Taken from cysteine to phenylalanine, the CDR3 has 15 residues. Only CDR3 DNA is held: 45 bases, read in frame from base 1. A distance of 11 bases separates the germline ends of V and J, which lose 3 bases and 2 bases respectively. From a lookup of the germline V gene, CDR1 and CDR2 are SGHTA and FQGTGA. In the ophthalmopathy patients, disease was moderately to severely active, with a Clinical Activity Score of 3 or more, a NOSPECS grade of 4 or more, and a duration of less than 3 months. Any patient with an uncontrolled infection, another autoimmune disease, pregnancy or lactation was excluded. Diagnoses were established on the basis of clinical symptoms, serum thyroxine and TRAb, thyroid ultrasound, and orbital computed tomography. PBMCs were isolated from about 9.2 ml of fresh peripheral blood by Ficoll-Paque density gradient centrifugation. Total RNA was extracted using Trizol reagent, and RNA quality was assessed on an Agilent 2100 Bioanalyzer.

Sequencing used blood. The V and J genes are TRBV7-3 and TRBJ2-1, and possibly TRBD1, on 6 matching bases. The receptor's source is a woman aged 18-29 years with Graves' ophthalmopathy. Here is the DNA: TGTGCCAGCAGCTTCGGGACAAATACCTACAATGAGCAGTTCTTC. The resulting protein is CASSFGTNTYNEQFF.